The 19 T cell receptor beta chains below all came from one sample that was sequenced in a study of blood T cell repertoires in COVID-19. The data were produced by immunoSEQ multiplex PCR, yet TCRdb's version contains in-frame clones alone and is incomplete. The sample has hundreds of thousands of clones, approximately 80% seen once. The source material was peripheral blood. These receptor sequences come from a woman older than 75 with acute or convalescent COVID-19.

This clone occurred a few times. The chain links TRBV5-6 to TRBJ1-3; 8 bases line up with TRBD1. Germline CDR1 is SGHDT and CDR2 is YYEEEE. The CDR3 runs to 15 residues. Trimming took 4 bases from V and 1 from J; bases not matched to a gene: 4. The CDR3 sequence is CASSTGGVSGNTIYF. DNA for the CDR3: TGTGCCAGCAGCACAGGGGGTGTATCTGGAAACACCATATATTTT.

This clone is a singleton in its sample. V gene TRBV7-9 combines with J gene TRBJ2-7; TRBD1 agrees at 12 bases. CDR1 SEHNR and CDR2 FQNEAQ come from the germline V gene (reference sequence). With V trimmed by 5 bases and J by 5 bases, 7 bases remained unmatched. The CDR3 extends over 15 amino acids. As DNA, the CDR3 is TGTGCCAGCAGCATCCTCGGGACAGGGGGCGACGAGCAGTACTTC. This encodes CASSILGTGGDEQYF.

This sequence joins TRBV15 and TRBJ2-3; 9 nucleotides match TRBD2. Trimming took 1 base from V and 4 from J; bases not matched to a gene: 6. Germline V CDR1 and CDR2: LNHNV, YYDKDF (reference sequence). The CDR3 contains 16 residues. As DNA, the CDR3 is TGTGCCACCAGCAGAGCGGATAGCGGGAGATCAGATACGCAGTATTTT. This sequence encodes CATSRADSGRSDTQYF.

This clone appeared a few times. The rearrangement uses TRBV6-6 and TRBJ1-1; D is unclear. The CDR3 has 11 amino acids. V was pared by 10 bases and J by 2 bases, with 8 bases between. Germline lookup yields CDR1 MNHNY and CDR2 SVGAGI (reference sequence). The CDR3 sequence: CATGSNTEAFF. CDR3 in DNA: TGTGCCACCGGGAGTAACACTGAAGCTTTCTTT.

The CDR3 DNA reads as TGTGCCAGCAGCTTGGGACCGGGGGGTTGGTTTCGGAACACCATATATTTT. This encodes CASSLGPGGWFRNTIYF. The chain has TRBV5-6 and TRBJ1-3, with D possibly matching TRBD1 (5 bases). Trimming took 0 bases from V and 7 from J, leaving 20 bases between them. CDR1 is SGHDT, CDR2 YYEEEE, per germline. This CDR3 contains 17 residues.

V gene TRBV4-3 combines with J gene TRBJ1-1; the match to TRBD1 covers 8 bases. Trimming cost V 2 bases and J 5 bases; bases outside gene matches: 1. Germline V gene data show CDR1 as LGHNA and CDR2 as YSLEER. This CDR3 spans 13 amino acids. CDR3 amino acids: CASSQNRGTEAFF. CDR3 coding DNA: TGCGCCAGCAGCCAAAACAGGGGGACTGAAGCTTTCTTT.

A few counts support this clone. This chain uses TRBV19 with TRBJ1-5; 10 positions match TRBD1. The CDR3 has 16 residues. The trim removed 5 bases at V and 6 bases at J, leaving 10 bases unmatched. Germline CDR1 and CDR2: LNHDA and SQIVND (reference sequence). The CDR3 coding sequence is TGTGCCAGTAGTGGAAGGACAGGGGGAGGGGGTCAGCCCCAGCATTTT. It codes for CASSGRTGGGGQPQHF.

The chain recombines TRBV19 with TRBJ2-4; 7 nucleotides agree with TRBD2. Germline CDR1 reads LNHDA; CDR2 reads SQIVND (reference sequence). V lost 3 bases to trimming and J lost 7 bases; unmatched junction nucleotides: 3. CDR3 size: 13 residues. For the CDR3, the DNA is TGTGCCAGTAGTATGGGGCGGGGGAACATTCAGTACTTC. Translated, it gives CASSMGRGNIQYF. The entire variable domain, with the rest obtained from reference TRBV19 and TRBJ2-4, is as follows: DGGITQSPKYLFRKEGQNVTLSCEQNLNHDAMYWYRQDPGQGLRLIYYSQIVNDFQKGDIAEGYSVSREKKESFPLTVTSAQKNPTAFYLCASSMGRGNIQYFGAGTRLSVL.

The V and J genes are TRBV5-1 and TRBJ1-1; TRBD1 matches at 10 bases. The CDR3 is made up of 15 amino acids. In germline, CDR1 is SGHRS, CDR2 YFSETQ. V shed 4 bases and J 2 bases; nucleotides not matched to a gene: 5. The CDR3: CASSALTGGNTEAFF. The CDR3 DNA is TGCGCCAGCAGCGCACTGACAGGGGGCAACACTGAAGCTTTCTTT. Supplemented by reference TRBV5-1 and TRBJ1-1, the full variable domain reads KAGVTQTPRYLIKTRGQQVTLSCSPISGHRSVSWYQQTPGQGLQFLFEYFSETQRNKGNFPGRFSGRQFSNSRSEMNVSTLELGDSALYLCASSALTGGNTEAFFGQGTRLTVV.

The chain uses TRBV3-1 (or the pseudogene TRBV3-2) and TRBJ2-3, with 11 bases lining up with TRBD2. The CDR3 length is 19 residues. Germline V gives CDR1 LGHDT, CDR2 YNNKEL (reference sequence). Germline trimming cut 3 bases from V and 0 bases from J; bases unmatched to any gene: 11. The CDR3 nucleotides read TGTGCCAGCAGCCAGTATAGGGCTAGCGGGGGGCGGAGCACAGATACGCAGTATTTT. This encodes CASSQYRASGGRSTDTQYF.

This clone was counted once. The J gene is TRBJ1-2, the V gene TRBV24-1, with 9 bases that match TRBD1. Trimming took 5 bases from V and 2 from J; bases not matched to a gene: 5. CDR3 size: 15 residues. The germline V gene encodes CDR1 KGHDR and CDR2 SFDVKD. CDR3 DNA: TGTGCCACCAGTGCTACCGGGACAGGGAACTATGGCTACACCTTC. It codes for CATSATGTGNYGYTF.

This clone showed up just once. This rearrangement joins TRBV6-2 or TRBV6-3 to TRBJ2-3, with D maybe TRBD2 (6 bases). The CDR3 is 16 residues long. The ends were cut back, 6 bases at V and 1 base at J, with 17 bases in the middle. Germline-derived CDR1 and CDR2 are MNHEY and SVGEGT. CDR3 coding DNA: TGTGCCAGCAGCAGCTCCCGGGCTAGCGGCACAGATACGCAGTATTTT. Its translation: CASSSSRASGTDTQYF.

The CDR3 sequence is CASSQPGQPEEKLFF. In DNA form, the CDR3 reads TGCGCCAGCAGCCAACCGGGACAGCCGGAAGAAAAACTGTTTTTT. The chain carries TRBV4-1 and TRBJ1-4; TRBD1 aligns across 7 bases. CDR1 MGHRA and CDR2 YSYEKL come from the germline V gene. This CDR3 has 15 residues. V gave up 2 bases and J gave up 8 bases; unmatched junction bases: 8.

CDR3 sequence (DNA): TGTGCCAGCAGCGCAGGGATGGCCCCCGGGGCTTTCTTT. This translates into CASSAGMAPGAFF. The gene calls are TRBV7-2 and TRBJ1-1; a weak D match, TRBD1 (5 bases). The CDR3 totals 13 residues. The V gene's germline CDR1 is SGHTA and CDR2 FQGNSA. V was pared by 5 bases and J by 11 bases, with 18 bases between.

The gene calls are TRBV28 and TRBJ2-5; 7 bases are shared with TRBD1. V shed 5 bases, J shed 4 bases, and the junction held 4 bases outside the gene matches. CDR1 and CDR2 (germline): MDHEN, SYDVKM. The CDR3 is made up of 13 amino acids. The chain's CDR3 is CASSRTGGETQYF. The CDR3 DNA reads TGTGCCAGCAGTCGGACAGGAGGAGAGACCCAGTACTTC.

This clone was seen a few times. The chain has TRBV7-3 and TRBJ1-1; 7 nucleotides line up with TRBD1. Trimming took 3 bases from V and 1 from J; bases not matched to a gene: 5. The CDR3 totals 15 residues. Germline assignment: CDR1 SGHTA and CDR2 FQGTGA. The CDR3 is CASSLDRSGNTEAFF. The CDR3 nucleotides are TGTGCCAGCAGCTTGGACAGGAGTGGGAACACTGAAGCTTTCTTT.

A word on this clone: Other nucleotide sequences in the sample specify the same CDR3. The chain carries TRBV7-9 and TRBJ1-1, with TRBD1 matching 7 bases. Germline CDR1 and CDR2: SEHNR and FQNEAQ (reference sequence). The CDR3 is made up of 14 amino acids. V shed 2 bases, J shed 1 base, and the junction held 1 base outside the gene matches. The CDR3 reads CASSLQGGNTEAFF. CDR3 nucleotide sequence: TGTGCCAGCAGCTTACAGGGGGGGAACACTGAAGCTTTCTTT.

This clone was seen a handful of times. V gene TRBV18 combines with J gene TRBJ2-5; the D gene is possibly TRBD1 (6 bases). V gave up 6 bases and J gave up 3 bases, with 11 bases separating them. From germline, CDR1 is KGHSH and CDR2 LQKENI. The CDR3 is 13 residues long. The CDR3 here is CASSRGIEETQYF. CDR3 coding DNA: TGTGCCAGCTCCAGGGGTATCGAAGAGACCCAGTACTTC. The full variable domain, in which reference TRBV18 and TRBJ2-5 provide the parts outside the CDR3, is NAGVMQNPRHLVRRRGQEARLRCSPMKGHSHVYWYRQLPEEGLKFMVYLQKENIIDESGMPKERFSAEFPKEGPSILRIQQVVRGDSAAYFCASSRGIEETQYFGPGTRLLVL.

V and J are TRBV27 and TRBJ1-5, with TRBD1 matching 7 bases. With 5 bases clipped from V and 2 bases from J, the junction kept 3 bases outside the gene matches. The CDR3 sequence is 14 residues long. From germline, CDR1 is MNHEY and CDR2 SMNVEV (reference sequence). The CDR3 nucleotides are TGTGCCAGCAGTGACGGACAGGGCAATCAGCCCCAGCATTTT. Amino acids: CASSDGQGNQPQHF.